This T cell receptor (beta chain) was sequenced for a study of T cell responses to AZD1222 COVID-19 vaccine. Germline V gene sequence: CDR1 KGHSH, CDR2 LQKENI. The CDR3 consists of 17 residues. Trimming cost V 5 bases and J 2 bases; bases outside gene matches: 12. Notes on this clone: Its antigen is as yet unknown.

Points from the study as a whole: Donors, mostly white British, included more females; clonal diversity was possibly underestimated.

Assay used: immunoSEQ multiplex PCR; TCRdb lists only in-frame clones, some missing. In the table there are 130,000 to 150,000 clones, 90% to 95% of which are singletons. This chain connects TRBV18 to TRBJ1-1; 9 bases line up with TRBD1. Source: peripheral blood, taken 28 days after the second AZD1222 dose. The clonotype comes from an adult who received the AZD1222 COVID-19 vaccine. The CDR3 reads CASSAQQGAVPNTEAFF. The CDR3 bases are TGTGCCAGCTCAGCCCAACAGGGGGCTGTTCCCAACACTGAAGCTTTCTTT.